The next 6 T cell receptor beta chains were all read from a single sample in a study of regulatory T cells in long-lasting Graves disease. Sequencing libraries for TCR beta were prepared with iRepertoire HTBI primers and Arm-PCR of CDR3 regions. TCRdb re-called the multiplex PCR reads with MiXCR, one entry per CDR3 protein. This table has approximately 300,000 distinct CDR3 sequences, over 15% appearing once. Sample time point: newly diagnosed GD, antithyroid drugs for less than 3 months. The TCR library was made from RNA extracted from PBMCs. Here the sequenced sample was peripheral blood mononuclear cells (PBMCs), taken at new diagnosis, from a patient treated with antithyroid drugs. These receptors were taken from a female donor with Graves disease.

This clonotype was observed a handful of times. As DNA, the CDR3 is TGCGCCAGCAGCCTGGACCTCTCCGGTCAGCCCCAGCATTTT. Translated, it gives CASSLDLSGQPQHF. V usage is TRBV5-1 and J usage is TRBJ1-5, with unresolved D. The germline gives CDR1 SGHRS, CDR2 YFSETQ. V was cut by 4 bases and J by 6 bases, with 14 bases left in between. This CDR3 spans 14 amino acids.

J is TRBJ2-1 and V is TRBV25-1; D is uncertain. The CDR3 length is 13 residues. The germline V gene has CDR1 MGHDK and CDR2 SYGVNS. Trimming took off 8 bases at V and 9 bases at J, with 17 bases between the two ends. CDR3 loop: CASGEVGHGEQFF. DNA of the CDR3: TGTGCCAGCGGGGAAGTAGGCCACGGTGAGCAGTTCTTC.

On this clonotype itself: A far larger clone lies a single base away; this is likely a read error. The chain joins TRBV6-2 or TRBV6-3 to TRBJ2-1, with D tentatively TRBD2 (6 bases). The assigned J gene may be wrong: the sequence end matches TRBJ2-7 better. Germline V gives CDR1 MNHEY, CDR2 SVGEGT. This CDR3 has 14 amino acids. CDR3 amino acids: CASSDGSSYNEQYF. The CDR3 region has the DNA TGTGCCAGCAGTGACGGGAGCTCCTACAATGAGCAGTACTTC.

This clonotype was seen more than once but under ten times. The chain employs TRBV5-6 and TRBJ2-5; D not resolved. The V end lost 1 base, the J end lost 6 bases, and 10 bases lay between the germline ends. Germline lookup yields CDR1 SGHDT and CDR2 YYEEEE. The CDR3 length is 13 residues. The CDR3 region has the DNA TGTGCCAGCAGCTTGCCTCGACTTAAGACCCAGTACTTC. Protein: CASSLPRLKTQYF. The full variable domain, its missing parts supplied by reference TRBV5-6 and TRBJ2-5, is DAGVTQSPTHLIKTRGQQVTLRCSPKSGHDTVSWYQQALGQGPQFIFQYYEEEERQRGNFPDRFSGHQFPNYSSELNVNALLLGDSALYLCASSLPRLKTQYFGPGTRLLVL.

This sequence joins TRBV28 and TRBJ2-7, with D possibly being TRBD1 (5 bases). The CDR3 is 14 amino acids. The germline CDR1 and CDR2 sequences are MDHEN and SYDVKM. V was trimmed by 3 bases and J by 1 base, leaving 10 bases between them. CDR3 sequence: CASSFTTASYEQYF. CDR3 sequence (DNA): TGTGCCAGCAGTTTTACGACAGCATCCTACGAGCAGTACTTC.

V and J are TRBV25-1 and TRBJ2-2; no clear D gene. Trimming pared 6 bases from V and 0 bases from J, leaving 11 bases between. The CDR3 is 15 amino acids. Germline V gene sequence: CDR1 MGHDK, CDR2 SYGVNS. CDR3 protein: CASSASTTNTGELFF. CDR3 coding DNA: TGTGCCAGCAGCGCGTCGACCACGAACACCGGGGAGCTGTTTTTT.